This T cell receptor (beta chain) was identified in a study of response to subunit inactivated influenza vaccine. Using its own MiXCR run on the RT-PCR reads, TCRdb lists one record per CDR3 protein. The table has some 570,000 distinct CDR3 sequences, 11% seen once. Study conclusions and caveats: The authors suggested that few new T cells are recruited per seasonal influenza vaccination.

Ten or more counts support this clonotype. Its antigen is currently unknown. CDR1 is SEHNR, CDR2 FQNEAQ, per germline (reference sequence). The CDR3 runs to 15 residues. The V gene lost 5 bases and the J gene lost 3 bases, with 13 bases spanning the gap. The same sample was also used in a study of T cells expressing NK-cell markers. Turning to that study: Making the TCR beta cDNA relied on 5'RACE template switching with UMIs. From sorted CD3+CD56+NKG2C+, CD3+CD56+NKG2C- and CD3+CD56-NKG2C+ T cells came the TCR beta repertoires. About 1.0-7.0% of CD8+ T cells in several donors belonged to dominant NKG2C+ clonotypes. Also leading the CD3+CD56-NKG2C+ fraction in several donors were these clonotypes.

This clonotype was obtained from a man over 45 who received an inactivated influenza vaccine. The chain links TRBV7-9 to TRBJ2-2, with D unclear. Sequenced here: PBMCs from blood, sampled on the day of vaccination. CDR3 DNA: TGTGCCAGCAGCCCCCAGTTTGCGGACACCGGGGAGCTGTTTTTT. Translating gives CASSPQFADTGELFF. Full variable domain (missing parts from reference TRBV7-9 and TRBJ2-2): DTGVSQNPRHKITKRGQNVTFRCDPISEHNRLYWYRQTLGQGPEFLTYFQNEAQLEKSRLLSDRFSAERPKGSFSTLEIQRTEQGDSAMYLCASSPQFADTGELFFGEGSRLTVL.